This T cell receptor beta chain was sequenced during a study of cytomegalovirus exposure and HLA in healthy donors. The CDR3 has 15 amino acids. The J segment lost 4 bases and the V segment lost 6 bases, leaving 10 bases of the junction unmatched. In germline, CDR1 is SNHLY, CDR2 FYNNEI. The PCR had 60 Vbeta and 13 Jbeta primers. Original analysis: A follow-up analysis tallied tens of millions of unique TCR beta chains, roughly 11 million shared. Produced via immunoSEQ multiplex PCR; TCRdb's table is partial and in-frame only. The DNA was the basis for D and trimming; V, J and clone size are from that table. The repertoire has roughly 120,000 clones, 9.5% of them found once; the top ten carry roughly 3.1%.

Material: PBMCs. The rearrangement links TRBV2 to TRBJ2-7; TRBD1 matches at 9 bases. This sequence was found in a man aged 25-45 years in good health and CMV-seronegative. CDR3 DNA sequence: TGTGCCAGCAGCCCCGGGACAGGGACCCGTTACGAGCAGTACTTC. Its protein is CASSPGTGTRYEQYF.